This T cell receptor beta chain was captured by sequencing in a study of identical twins. The study, taken as a whole, reports: Zero-insertion results could be subject to partial confounding by invariant MAIT and iNKT cells.

Per germline, CDR1 SGDLS and CDR2 YYNGEE. The CDR3 has 15 residues. Deletions cut 0 bases from V and 5 bases from J, with 13 bases between. The donors were all healthy and Caucasian. TCRdb recomputed calls from the 5' RACE reads with MiXCR, one row per CDR3 protein. The sample records 270,000 or so distinct CDR3 sequences, about 8.5% being singletons. This clonotype appeared many times. The antigen remains unidentified. This same sample was also part of a study on yellow fever vaccine responses in identical twins.

The clonotype comes from a woman aged 18-29 years in good health. The source material was CD8+ T cells sorted from blood. The V call is TRBV9, the J call TRBJ2-3; the D gene is possibly TRBD2 (5 bases). CDR3 bases: TGTGCCAGCAGCGTAGGGGTTAGCCGGGGAGATACGCAGTATTTT. The encoded protein is CASSVGVSRGDTQYF.